The present TCR beta chain was sequenced within a study of T-cell reconstitution after alpha-beta-depleted transplantation in children. TCRbeta library preparation incorporated unique molecular identifiers. TCRdb redid the calling of the PCR reads with MiXCR, one entry per CDR3 protein. The sample shows 550,000 to 800,000 distinct CDR3 sequences, 10% to 15% of them seen only once. This clonotype was detected ten times or more. The specimen was PBMCs, collected before TCRalphabeta/CD19-depleted stem cell transplant. The receptor was isolated from a girl aged 2 to 10 with congenital amegakaryocytic thrombocytopenia, due to receive a stem cell transplant.

The CDR3 is CASSEDRGAKNIQYF. CDR3 DNA sequence: TGTGCCAGCAGTGAAGACAGGGGTGCCAAAAACATTCAGTACTTC. The V and J genes are TRBV25-1 and TRBJ2-4; 8 bases align to TRBD1. The germline V gene encodes CDR1 MGHDK and CDR2 SYGVNS. The length of the CDR3 is 15 residues. V shed 2 bases, J shed 1 base, and the junction held 1 base outside the gene matches.